Presented here are 21 T cell receptor beta chains from one specimen sequenced in a study of T cells after yellow fever vaccination (dated by TCRdb to the late 2010s). Sample treatment or condition, as interpreted from the label and publication: live attenuated yellow fever vaccine strain. Receptor amplification or capture employed 5' RACE. The instrument given in TCRdb is Illumina NovaSeq 6000. Through fastp at Q25 and MiXCR, TCRdb rebuilt clones from the public reads, retaining in-frame beta chains. Each CDR3 protein gets just one entry, which takes the most common genes and DNA from the rows behind it. The sample has 250,000 to 350,000 distinct CDR3 sequences on record, about 4.5% of them singletons. Jointly, the top ten make up approximately 20% of the sample. Material: PBMCs, obtained 15 days after the yellow fever booster vaccination. These receptors were collected from a man aged 18 to 30 who received the YFV17D yellow fever vaccine.

The sample holds a few counts of this clonotype. This rearrangement joins TRBV20-1 to TRBJ2-7, with 9 nucleotides matching TRBD2. This CDR3 contains 15 residues. V shed 0 bases, J shed 6 bases, and the junction held 9 bases outside the gene matches. From germline, CDR1 is DFQATT and CDR2 SNEGSKA (reference sequence). CDR3 nucleotide sequence: TGCAGTGCTAGAGATCGGGCGGGGGGGCCTCGCGAGCAGTACGTC. Its translation: CSARDRAGGPREQYV.

The CDR3: CASSPHRGVGYQPQHF. DNA for the CDR3: TGTGCCAGCAGTCCCCACCGGGGCGTAGGATATCAGCCCCAGCATTTT. This sequence joins TRBV6-2 or TRBV6-3 and TRBJ1-5, with a weak D call TRBD1 (5 bases). Between the trimmed V and J ends, which lost 5 bases and 5 bases, there was a span of 19 bases. CDR3 length equals 16 residues. Germline loops: CDR1 MNHEY, CDR2 SVGEGT.

This clonotype was counted a few times. This chain uses TRBV7-9 with TRBJ2-7; 9 nucleotides match TRBD1. Per germline, CDR1 SEHNR and CDR2 FQNEAQ (reference sequence). The ends lost 3 bases at V and 4 bases at J; junction bases unmatched: 7. The CDR3 runs to 15 residues. In nucleotides, the CDR3 is TGTGCCAGCAGCTTTACAGGGGGCTCCGGATACGAGCAGTACTTC. It translates to CASSFTGGSGYEQYF.

This clonotype was recorded many times. V and J are TRBV7-2 and TRBJ1-5; TRBD1 aligns across 8 bases. The V and J ends lost 4 bases and 5 bases, in that order; junction bases with no gene match: 7. CDR3 size: 15 residues. CDR1 is SGHTA and CDR2 is FQGNSA in the germline V gene. CDR3 in DNA: TGTGCCAGCAGCTCGAGGACAGGGCTTTATCAGCCCCAGCATTTT. It specifies CASSSRTGLYQPQHF.

The chain uses TRBV15 and TRBJ1-5; D is uncertain. The CDR3 runs 15 residues. The germline V and J ends were trimmed by 4 bases and 0 bases, with 10 bases remaining between them. Per germline, CDR1 LNHNV and CDR2 YYDKDF (reference sequence). The CDR3 DNA is TGTGCCACCAGCACGGAGGGTTATAGCAATCAGCCCCAGCATTTT. Translating gives CATSTEGYSNQPQHF.

At least ten counts were recorded for this clonotype. This chain links TRBV7-2 with TRBJ2-1; D gene unclear. Germline V CDR1 and CDR2: SGHTA, FQGNSA. Trimming cost V 7 bases and J 4 bases, with 11 bases left between them. The CDR3 has 13 residues. CDR3 nucleotides: TGTGCCAGCACCGCCGGCCGTTACAATGAGCAGTTCTTC. Protein sequence: CASTAGRYNEQFF.

This clonotype turned up a few times. V gene TRBV29-1 combines with J gene TRBJ2-2; D is unclear. Germline V CDR1 and CDR2: SQVTM, ANQGSEA. The CDR3 is 12 residues long. Between the trimmed V and J ends, which lost 5 bases and 5 bases, there was a span of 9 bases. This chain's CDR3 is CSVRQSTGELFF. The CDR3 nucleotides are TGCAGCGTTCGCCAGAGTACCGGGGAGCTGTTTTTT.

In this sample, this clonotype turned up many times. The chain recombines TRBV7-6 with TRBJ1-3; D unresolved. This CDR3 comprises 14 residues. Germline V gene sequence: CDR1 SGHVS, CDR2 FNYEAQ. V lost 3 bases and J 2 bases, leaving 8 bases between the germline ends. The CDR3: CASSFLGTGNTIYF. For the CDR3, the DNA is TGTGCCAGCAGCTTTCTAGGGACTGGAAACACCATATATTTT.

This clonotype was detected ten times or more. This sequence joins TRBV12-3 or TRBV12-4 and TRBJ2-5; D unresolved. V shed 7 bases and J shed 0 bases, with 9 bases lying between them. The CDR3 length is 13 residues. CDR3 region: CASTSVNQETQYF. CDR3 coding DNA: TGTGCCAGCACTTCCGTTAACCAAGAGACCCAGTACTTC.

V usage is TRBV28 and J usage is TRBJ1-2, with TRBD1 matching over 8 bases. Germline lookup yields CDR1 MDHEN and CDR2 SYDVKM. The CDR3 sequence is 19 residues long. Unmatched junction bases numbered 17, after V lost 5 bases and J lost 0 bases. The CDR3 is CASSPPFPTGATANYGYTF. The CDR3 DNA sequence: TGTGCCAGCAGTCCCCCTTTCCCGACAGGGGCAACCGCTAACTATGGCTACACCTTC.

The chain recombines TRBV2 with TRBJ1-2; D might be TRBD1 (5 bases). Germline V gene data show CDR1 as SNHLY and CDR2 as FYNNEI. The CDR3 length is 15 residues. Trimming stripped 6 bases from V and 2 bases from J, with 16 bases between. CDR3 sequence: CASREQGVLNYGYTF. In DNA, the CDR3 is TGTGCCAGCAGGGAGCAGGGAGTCCTAAACTATGGCTACACCTTC. The variable domain in full, completed from reference TRBV2 and TRBJ1-2, reads EPEVTQTPSHQVTQMGQEVILRCVPISNHLYFYWYRQILGQKVEFLVSFYNNEISEKSEIFDDQFSVERPDGSNFTLKIRSTKLEDSAMYFCASREQGVLNYGYTFGSGTRLTVV.

This clonotype occurred a few times. The chain has TRBV4-3 and TRBJ2-7, with 7 positions matching TRBD2. The CDR3 totals 15 residues. In germline, CDR1 is LGHNA, CDR2 YSLEER. V trimming: 4 bases; J trimming: 2 bases; junction bases outside the gene matches: 8. The CDR3 here is CASSPISGQPYEQYF. In DNA, the CDR3 is TGCGCCAGCAGCCCAATTAGCGGGCAGCCCTACGAGCAGTACTTC.

This clonotype was detected many times. This chain connects TRBV6-5 to TRBJ1-1, with D maybe TRBD1 (6 bases). Trimming removed 6 bases at V and 7 bases at J, with 18 bases between. Per germline, CDR1 MNHEY and CDR2 SVGAGI. This CDR3 region has 14 residues. The CDR3 is CASRHRVEEGEAFF. CDR3 nucleotide sequence: TGTGCCAGCAGACACAGGGTAGAGGAGGGTGAAGCTTTCTTT.

This clonotype was seen ten or more times. This chain uses TRBV4-3 with TRBJ2-3; 10 bases fit TRBD1. The CDR3 is 18 residues long. V trimming: 0 bases; J trimming: 3 bases; junction bases outside the gene matches: 9. CDR1 and CDR2 from the germline V gene are LGHNA and YSLEER. Written as DNA, the CDR3 is TGCGCCAGCAGCCAAGATTGGTGGGACAGGGGCGGGACAGATACGCAGTATTTT. Residues: CASSQDWWDRGGTDTQYF.

The rearrangement uses TRBV12-3 or TRBV12-4 and TRBJ2-7; 7 bases map to TRBD2. After removal of 7 bases from V and 2 bases from J, the junction contained 8 bases not matched to a gene. The CDR3 has 14 residues. DNA of the CDR3: TGTGCCAGCACCCCCGGGGGGTATGCCTACGAGCAGTACTTC. It translates to CASTPGGYAYEQYF.

This clonotype was counted ten times or more. V usage is TRBV7-9 and J usage is TRBJ2-1; a weak D match, TRBD2 (6 bases). The V and J ends lost 2 bases and 8 bases respectively, with 10 bases between them. CDR1 is SEHNR and CDR2 is FQNEAQ in the germline V gene (reference sequence). The CDR3 consists of 13 residues. In DNA, the CDR3 is TGTGCCAGCAGCTTATGGGGGGACGATGAGCAGTTCTTC. It is translated as CASSLWGDDEQFF.

This clonotype came up many times. The chain has TRBV11-2 and TRBJ1-1; TRBD1 matches 7 bases. V was clipped by 2 bases and J by 11 bases; unmatched bases: 17. Germline V lookup: CDR1 SGHAT, CDR2 FQNNGV. This CDR3 has 16 residues. The CDR3, as DNA: TGTGCCAGCAGCTTAACGCAGGGGGGCTCTAGGGCTCCTGCTTTCTTT. The encoded protein is CASSLTQGGSRAPAFF.

Concerning this clonotype itself: Possible read error: a much larger clone is one base away. V and J are TRBV5-1 and TRBJ1-1, with D perhaps TRBD1 (5 bases). Germline assignment: CDR1 SGHRS and CDR2 YFSETQ. This CDR3 has 14 amino acids. The CDR3, as DNA: TGCGCCAGCAGCTTGGGACAGTTGAACACTGAAGCTATCTTT. It yields the protein CASSLGQLNTEAIF.

This clonotype came up a few times. The chain has TRBV20-1 and TRBJ1-3; weak D call: TRBD1 (6 bases). Germline V gene lookup returns CDR1 DFQATT and CDR2 SNEGSKA (reference sequence). This CDR3 region has 14 residues. V was cut by 5 bases and J by 4 bases, with 15 bases left in between. CDR3 nucleotide sequence: TGCAGTGCTTTCTCTTTTCAGGGGGGAAACACCATATATTTT. The encoded protein is CSAFSFQGGNTIYF.

This clonotype was seen repeatedly, ten times or more. The CDR3 loop reads CASSPGRVGPQHF. Written as DNA, the CDR3 is TGTGCCAGCAGCCCCGGCCGGGTAGGGCCCCAGCATTTT. The chain links TRBV7-9 to TRBJ1-5; D unclear. The CDR3 length is 13 residues. Germline assignment: CDR1 SEHNR and CDR2 FQNEAQ (reference sequence). V gave up 5 bases and J gave up 9 bases, with 14 bases separating them.

This clonotype has at least ten counts. This chain joins TRBV20-1 and TRBJ1-1; tentative D call: TRBD1 (5 bases). CDR3 size: 14 residues. Germline V CDR1 and CDR2: DFQATT, SNEGSKA (reference sequence). The CDR3 nucleotides read TGCAGGGCCCGGGAGGGGCCGAAGAACACTGAAGCTTTCTTT. Translating it yields CRAREGPKNTEAFF.